Reported below is one TCR beta chain. With V trimmed by 0 bases and J by 2 bases, 2 bases remained unmatched. The CDR3 extends over 15 amino acids. Per germline, CDR1 LGHDT and CDR2 YNNKEL (reference sequence). The data stem from a study of blood T cell repertoires in COVID-19. Generated by immunoSEQ multiplex PCR, the TCRdb table keeps only in-frame clones and is missing some. The sample lists 200,000 to 250,000 clones; around 87% were seen once. Specimen: PBMCs or T cells enriched from blood (not recorded which). This TCR came from a woman younger than 30 in a cohort exposed to, infected with or recovered from COVID-19 (not recorded which). The J gene is TRBJ2-7, the V gene TRBV3-1 (or the pseudogene TRBV3-2); the match to TRBD2 covers 9 bases. The CDR3 DNA follows: TGTGCCAGCAGCCAAGAGGGCGGGGGGGCCTACGAGCAGTACTTC. Amino acid sequence: CASSQEGGGAYEQYF.